This TCR beta chain was recovered during a study of cytomegalovirus exposure and HLA in healthy donors. A multiplex PCR was run with 60 Vbeta primers and 13 Jbeta primers. Generated by immunoSEQ multiplex PCR, the TCRdb table keeps only in-frame clones and is missing some. The table records about 160,000 clones, approximately 80% of them present only once. The receptor's source is a woman between 40 and 55 years old in good health and CMV-seropositive. Sequencing input: PBMCs.

The CDR3 sequence is CASSSSWTVTSDTQYF. CDR3 bases: TGTGCCAGCAGCTCCTCGTGGACAGTAACTTCAGATACGCAGTATTTT. The V gene is TRBV2, the J gene TRBJ2-3, with a weak D call TRBD1 (6 bases). Per germline, CDR1 SNHLY and CDR2 FYNNEI. The CDR3 contains 16 residues. Trimming removed 6 bases at V and 4 bases at J, with 20 bases between.